The entry below gives a single T cell receptor (beta chain) sequence along with its context. Its antigen is not identified. With 60 Vbeta and 13 Jbeta primers, the PCR was carried out. Sequencing was performed with immunoSEQ multiplex PCR; in TCRdb, only in-frame clones are kept and a portion is missing. The sample lists 150,000 to 200,000 clones, approximately 84% occurring once. Germline CDR1 and CDR2: SGHDN and FVKESK. CDR3 length: 13 amino acids. V gave up 3 bases and J gave up 6 bases; unmatched junction bases: 3. This sample is drawn from a study of cytomegalovirus exposure and HLA in healthy donors. Study conclusions and caveats: The dataset shows that most TCR sequences were rare, while some public TCRs occurred in many donors.

This clonotype was sampled from a woman aged 50 to 65 in good health and CMV-seropositive. The chain has TRBV14 and TRBJ2-7; TRBD1 matches 9 bases. The material sequenced was PBMCs. The CDR3 DNA is TGTGCCAGCAGCCAGGACAGGGGACGCGAGCAGTACTTC. Residues: CASSQDRGREQYF. The full variable domain, its missing parts supplied by reference TRBV14 and TRBJ2-7, is EAGVTQFPSHSVIEKGQTVTLRCDPISGHDNLYWYRRVMGKEIKFLLHFVKESKQDESGMPNNRFLAERTGGTYSTLKVQPAELEDSGVYFCASSQDRGREQYFGPGTRLTVT.